The clone carrying this T cell receptor (beta chain) was seen only once. The data originate from a study of CD8 T cells in Susac syndrome. An input of about 0.5 to 1 ug of RNA was subjected to reverse transcription using random hexamers. A multiplex approach, immunoSEQ multiplex PCR, amplified TCR beta CDR3 across 54 Vbeta and 13 Jbeta. TCRdb re-analysed the immunoSEQ multiplex PCR reads in MiXCR, keeping a single row per CDR3 protein. This table has 150,000 to 200,000 distinct CDR3 sequences, roughly 95% appearing once. TCR beta sequencing covered blood CD8+ and CD4+ T cells. TEMRA cells were enriched by FACS, while CD8+ and CD4+ T cells were obtained through a negative isolation that was performed magnetically. The clonotype was recovered from a human donor with multiple sclerosis. The sequencing input was CD4+ T cells from PBMCs.

CDR3 coding DNA: TGTGCCAGCAGTCCCGACACGCGCTTTGGAAACACCATATATTTT. The encoded protein is CASSPDTRFGNTIYF. The chain links TRBV25-1 to TRBJ1-3, with no clear D. Germline V gene sequence: CDR1 MGHDK, CDR2 SYGVNS. The CDR3 has 15 residues. V lost 5 bases and J 3 bases, leaving 14 bases between the germline ends.